This TCR beta chain was identified in a study of OX40 agonist ivuxolimab in advanced cancers. Profiled with immunoSEQ multiplex PCR; TCRdb holds only in-frame clones, not every one. The table lists tens of thousands of clones, 90% to 95% of them singletons. CDR3 length equals 11 residues. V was shortened by 4 bases and J by 10 bases, with 8 bases between the two germline ends. The germline gives CDR1 SGHRS, CDR2 YFSETQ. Overall study findings and caveats: Dosing at 0.1 to 3.0 mg/kg was accompanied by clonal expansion of CD4+ and CD8+ blood T cells by week 6.

Worth noting for this clone: What it recognizes is unknown.

This clonotype originated in an adult with an advanced solid tumor such as melanoma, head and neck, liver or kidney cancer. The chain combines TRBV5-1 with TRBJ1-4, with unresolved D. The starting material was CD4+ or CD8+ T cells sorted from blood, obtained in a trial of the OX40 agonist ivuxolimab. CDR3 DNA sequence: TGCGCCAGCAGCAGTGAGGGAAAACTGTTTTTT. This translates into CASSSEGKLFF.